Below, one T cell receptor (beta chain) is given with its context. This CDR3 spans 16 amino acids. Germline-derived CDR1 and CDR2 are SGDLS and YYNGEE. Trimming removed 0 bases from V and 0 bases from J, with 9 bases in between. Data came from immunoSEQ multiplex PCR; TCRdb stores just in-frame clones and leaves some out. The top ten hold roughly 2% of the sample, which has hundreds of thousands of clones, over 75% seen once. The data are from a study of blood T cell repertoires in COVID-19. V usage is TRBV9 and J usage is TRBJ2-2, with D unclear. Material for sequencing was PBMCs or T cells enriched from blood (not recorded which). The receptor's source is a man aged 30-40 years who had recovered from COVID-19. The CDR3 loop is CASSVDGATNTGELFF. In DNA, the CDR3 is TGTGCCAGCAGCGTAGATGGAGCCACGAACACCGGGGAGCTGTTTTTT.